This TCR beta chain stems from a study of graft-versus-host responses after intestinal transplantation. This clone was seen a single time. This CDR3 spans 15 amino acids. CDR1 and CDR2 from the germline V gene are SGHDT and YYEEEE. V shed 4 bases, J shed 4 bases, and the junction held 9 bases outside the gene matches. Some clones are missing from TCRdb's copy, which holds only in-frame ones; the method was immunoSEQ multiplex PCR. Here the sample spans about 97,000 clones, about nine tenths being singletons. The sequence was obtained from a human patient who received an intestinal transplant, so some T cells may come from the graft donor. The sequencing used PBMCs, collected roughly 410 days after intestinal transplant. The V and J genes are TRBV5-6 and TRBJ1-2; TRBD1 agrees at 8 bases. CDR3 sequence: CASSPGTGGGYGYTF. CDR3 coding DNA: TGTGCCAGCAGCCCGGGGACAGGCGGCGGCTATGGCTACACCTTC. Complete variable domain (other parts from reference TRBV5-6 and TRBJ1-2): DAGVTQSPTHLIKTRGQQVTLRCSPKSGHDTVSWYQQALGQGPQFIFQYYEEEERQRGNFPDRFSGHQFPNYSSELNVNALLLGDSALYLCASSPGTGGGYGYTFGSGTRLTVV.